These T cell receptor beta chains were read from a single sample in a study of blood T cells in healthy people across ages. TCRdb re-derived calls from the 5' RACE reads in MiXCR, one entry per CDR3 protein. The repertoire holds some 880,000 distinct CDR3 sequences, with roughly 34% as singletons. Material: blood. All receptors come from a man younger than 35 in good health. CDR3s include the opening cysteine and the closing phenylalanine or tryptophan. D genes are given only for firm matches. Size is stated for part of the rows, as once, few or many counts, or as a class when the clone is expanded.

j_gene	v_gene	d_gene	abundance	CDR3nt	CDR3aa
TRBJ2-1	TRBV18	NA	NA	TGTGCCAGCTCCCCCGGGACGGACGTCAATGAGCAGTTCTTC	CASSPGTDVNEQFF
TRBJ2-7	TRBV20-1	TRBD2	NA	TGCAGTGCTAGAGATCTAGCGGGGGGTTTTTACTCCTACAATGAGCAGTACTTC	CSARDLAGGFYSYNEQYF
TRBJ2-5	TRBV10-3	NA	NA	TGTGCCATCGCTAGTTTAGGGAAGGGTATCGATGAGCAGTACTTC	CAIASLGKGIDEQYF
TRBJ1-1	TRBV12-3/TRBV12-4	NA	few	TGTGCCAGCAGCCTTAGTGGGGCTGAAGCTTTCTTT	CASSLSGAEAFF
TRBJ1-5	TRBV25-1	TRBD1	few	TGTGCCAGCAGTCCCCAAGGGGACAGGGGGCAGCCCCAGCATTTT	CASSPQGDRGQPQHF
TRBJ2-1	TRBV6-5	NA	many	TGTGCCAGCAGTTACGATAGAAACAATGAGCAGTTCTTC	CASSYDRNNEQFF
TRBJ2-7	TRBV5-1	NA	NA	TGCGCCAGCAGCTTAAGGGGGTCGGGCGACGAGCAGTACTTC	CASSLRGSGDEQYF
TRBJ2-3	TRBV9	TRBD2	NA	TGTGCCAGCAGCTTTACTCCGGGGGGTAGACACACAGATACGCAGTATTTT	CASSFTPGGRHTDTQYF
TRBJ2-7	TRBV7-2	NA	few	TGTGGGGTAGGTCTTCCGACCTACAATGAGCAGTACTTC	CGVGLPTYNEQYF
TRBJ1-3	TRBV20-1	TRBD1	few	TGCAGTGCTAGAGATCACGGACAGGGGTGGTATGTTGGTAACACCATATATTTT	CSARDHGQGWYVGNTIYF
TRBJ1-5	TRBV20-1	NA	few	TGCAGTGCTAGTCATATTGGGCAGGGAAGTCCGGATCAGCCCCAGCATTTT	CSASHIGQGSPDQPQHF
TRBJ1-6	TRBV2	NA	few	TGTGCCAGCAGCCTACAGGGAGGGGATTCACCCCTCCACTTT	CASSLQGGDSPLHF
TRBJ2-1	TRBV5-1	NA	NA	TGCGCCAGCAGCTTCGAGGGCAATGAGCAGTTCTTC	CASSFEGNEQFF
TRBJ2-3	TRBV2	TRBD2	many	TGTGCCAGCAGTGTAGCCGCTAGCGGGTACAAGGGGGGCACAGATACGCAGTATTTT	CASSVAASGYKGGTDTQYF
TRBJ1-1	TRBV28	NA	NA	TGTGCCAGCACCCTGGGACTTGCGAACACTGAGGCTTTCTTT	CASTLGLANTEAFF
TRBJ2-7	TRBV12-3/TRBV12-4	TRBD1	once	TGTGCCAGCAGTTTAGTGGGTACAGGGGCCTACGAGCAGTACTTC	CASSLVGTGAYEQYF
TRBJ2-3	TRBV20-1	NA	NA	TGCAGTGCTAGGTTTGCCCCAGATACGCAGTATTTT	CSARFAPDTQYF
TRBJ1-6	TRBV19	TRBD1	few	TGTGCCAGTAGTGCCCACCTCCGGGACAGGGATGGACGTAATTCACCCCTCCACTTT	CASSAHLRDRDGRNSPLHF
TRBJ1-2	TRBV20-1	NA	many	TGCAGTGCAGTAGACGCCAGAGGTTATGGCTACACCTTC	CSAVDARGYGYTF
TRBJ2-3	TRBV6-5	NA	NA	TGTGCCAGCAGATCGCGGCGGTACACAGATACGCAGTATTTT	CASRSRRYTDTQYF
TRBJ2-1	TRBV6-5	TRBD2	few	TGTGCCAGCAGCCGAAGATGGAGCGGGAGCTACAATGAGCAGTTCTTC	CASSRRWSGSYNEQFF
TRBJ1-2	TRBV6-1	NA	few	TGTGCCAGCAGTGAAGCGCTCACAGACTATGGCTACACCTTC	CASSEALTDYGYTF
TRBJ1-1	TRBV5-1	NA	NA	TGCGCCAGCAGCCTCAACCTTTTCGGGGTTACTGAAGCTTTCTTT	CASSLNLFGVTEAFF
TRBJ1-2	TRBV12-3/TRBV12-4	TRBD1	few	TGTGCCAGCAGTTCAGGGGGGACAGCCTATGGCTACACCTTC	CASSSGGTAYGYTF
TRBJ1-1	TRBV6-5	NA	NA	TGTGCCAGCAGTTACTGGGAGGGTGCGGGCACTGAAGCTTTCTTT	CASSYWEGAGTEAFF
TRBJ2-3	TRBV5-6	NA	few	TGTGCCAGCAGCTTGGGTGGGGGTCGTACGCAGTATTTT	CASSLGGGRTQYF
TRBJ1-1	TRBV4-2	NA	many	TGTGCCAGCAGCAAAGGGATTACTGAAGCTTTCTTT	CASSKGITEAFF
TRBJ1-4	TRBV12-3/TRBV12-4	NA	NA	TGTGCCGGCAGTCCGGGCCTTGGTGGTGAAAAACTGTTTTTT	CAGSPGLGGEKLFF
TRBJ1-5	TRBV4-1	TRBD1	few	TGCGCCAGCAGCCAAGATACAGGGGTTCAGCCCCAGCATTTT	CASSQDTGVQPQHF
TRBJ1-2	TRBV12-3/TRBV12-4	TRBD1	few	TGTGCCAGCAGTCCAGGGACAGGGCAAGGCTACACCTTC	CASSPGTGQGYTF
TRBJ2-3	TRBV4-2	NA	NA	TGTGCCAGCAGCCAAGCCGGTTCAGTAACAGATACGCAGTATTTT	CASSQAGSVTDTQYF
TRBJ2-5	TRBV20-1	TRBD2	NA	TGCAGTGCTAGCCCGACCTCGCTGGGGGGGGTTTTGGAGACCCAGTACTTC	CSASPTSLGGVLETQYF
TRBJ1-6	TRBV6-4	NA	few	TGTGCCAGCCTTAGGACAGCTAATTCACCCCTCCACTTT	CASLRTANSPLHF
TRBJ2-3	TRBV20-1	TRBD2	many	TGCAGTGCCCCGACCCAGCGGGGTACAGATACGCAGTATTTT	CSAPTQRGTDTQYF
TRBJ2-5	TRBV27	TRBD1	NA	TGTGCCAGCAGTTTTCTGGGACAGGCAAGGTCTGATGAGCAGTACTTC	CASSFLGQARSDEQYF
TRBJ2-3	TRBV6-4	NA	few	TGTGCCAGCATGGAGGGTCGTCTGGGGACAGATACGCAGTATTTT	CASMEGRLGTDTQYF
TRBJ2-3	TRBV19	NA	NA	TGTGCCAGTAGTATCACGACGAGAGCCGATACGCAGTATTTT	CASSITTRADTQYF